This T cell receptor beta chain came from a study of T-cell memory formation after mild COVID-19 (dated by TCRdb to about 2021). General notes on the study: TCR sequence clusters from the two donors were largely donor specific. T-cell clones expanding and contracting after mild COVID-19 in a couple of donors were tracked by longitudinal TCRalpha and TCRbeta repertoire sequencing. The cohort was made up of two young adult volunteers, one female and one male, who were previously healthy.

Instrument on record: Illumina NovaSeq 6000. TCRalpha and TCRbeta cDNA libraries were constructed by 5'RACE with constant-segment primers, with sample barcodes and unique molecular identifiers being introduced. RNA was extracted from every sample with Trizol reagent. The libraries were amplified in two PCR steps, and the second step added a second sample barcode and Illumina TruSeq adapters. The libraries were sequenced on an Illumina NovaSeq using 2 x 150 bp paired-end reads. The paper's processing steps were these. Demultiplexing of reads and collapsing into UMI-guided consensus sequences were performed with migec v1.2.7. Using mixcr v2.1.11, UMI consensuses were aligned to TRA and TRB V and J templates and then assembled into clonotypes. A clonotype was counted as expanded or contracted only if both edgeR and NoisET called the change significant, with noise models trained on biological replicates. For edgeR calls, the thresholds were a false discovery rate-adjusted p below 0.01 and a log2 fold-change of 1. As an exploratory analysis of dynamics, PCA with hierarchical clustering was applied to max-normalized trajectories of the 1000 most abundant clonotypes. The CD4 or CD8 phenotype of responding clones was assigned using the separately sequenced CD4+ and CD8+ repertoires. TCRdb applied fastp at Q25 and MiXCR to the public reads, then kept only in-frame beta chains. Each entry is one CDR3 protein sequence, shown with its most common DNA and genes. For this entry, the V and J calls and clone size follow TCRdb and not the study's own pipeline. For this sample there are around 110,000 distinct CDR3 sequences; roughly 14% appear just once. The ten most abundant clones make up 39% of the sample.

This clonotype was found a few times. Its antigen is not yet known. No base quality information exists; no much larger clone differs at one position. PBMCs were isolated by Ficoll-Paque density gradient centrifugation. General conclusions and limits of the study: The second-wave clones that peaked on day 37 were not confirmed to be SARS-CoV-2 specific. Balanced CD4/CD8 phenotypes were observed for clones contracting from day 15 to 85, whereas a bias towards CD4+ was observed for a second wave of clones expanding from day 15 to 37. The detection of some responding clones in pre-infection memory suggests that pre-existing cross-reactive memory T cells joined the SARS-CoV-2 response. The study included only a couple of mild cases, and larger cohorts that include severe cases with pre-infection samples were judged to be necessary. Contracting CD4+ clones were found mainly in CM and EM memory subsets, while CD8+ clones were enriched in EMRA.

The CDR3 contains 14 residues, cysteine and phenylalanine counted. The DNA shown is the 42-base CDR3, in frame from base 1. At the junction V is shortened by 6 bases and J by 8 bases; bases outside the gene matches: 9. Specimen: PBMCs or a T cell subset sorted from them (not recorded which). The rearrangement joined TRBV12-3 or TRBV12-4 to TRBJ2-1; 8 bases in the middle match TRBD2. This TCR came from a man aged 18 to 30 who had mild COVID-19 (a few samples of this study predate the infection). The sample titles of this study are shuffled in the database, so cell type and time point are left out; the donor was told from shared clones. The nucleotide sequence reads as follows: TGTGCCAGCAGCACCGGGACTAGTCGACATGAGCAGTTCTTC. Its protein reads: CASSTGTSRHEQFF.